The 7 T cell receptor beta chains in this list originate from one sample, sequenced in a study of cytomegalovirus exposure and HLA in healthy donors (dated by TCRdb to about 2017). The method behind the library was the immunoSEQ multiplex PCR assay. For the multiplex PCR, a mixture combining 60 forward primers for TCR Vbeta segments and 13 reverse primers for TCR Jbeta segments was used. The immuneACCESS repertoire file appears here via TCRdb, limited to in-frame rearrangements. These files lack a portion of the clones; in checked studies, under half of the deficit traces to unresolved V genes, and the cause of the others is not known. The table for this sample lists about 160,000 clones; 85% of them were counted only once. 1% of the sample lies in the top ten. What was sequenced was PBMCs. These TCRs come from a boy between 2 and 10 years old in good health and CMV-seronegative.

V and J are TRBV4-1 and TRBJ2-5; 10 bases fit TRBD1. The tail of the sequence fits TRBJ2-7 better, so the J call may be wrong. The germline V gene encodes CDR1 MGHRA and CDR2 YSYEKL. This CDR3 is built from 17 residues. This CDR3 is CASSPRPRGQGIDEQYF. CDR3 nucleotides: TGCGCCAGCAGCCCCAGACCCCGGGGACAGGGGATCGACGAGCAGTACTTC.

With respect to this clone: The sample holds other DNA sequences that translate to the same CDR3. The chain has TRBV18 and TRBJ2-7, with 8 bases that match TRBD2. V lost 3 bases and J lost 4; bases outside the gene matches: 8. Germline loops: CDR1 KGHSH, CDR2 LQKENI. The CDR3 runs to 15 residues. CDR3 DNA: TGTGCCAGCTCACCCCCCTCCGGGGGGGGGTACGAGCAGTACTTC. It specifies CASSPPSGGGYEQYF. Using reference TRBV18 and TRBJ2-7 for the parts outside the CDR3, the full variable domain is NAGVMQNPRHLVRRRGQEARLRCSPMKGHSHVYWYRQLPEEGLKFMVYLQKENIIDESGMPKERFSAEFPKEGPSILRIQQVVRGDSAAYFCASSPPSGGGYEQYFGPGTRLTVT.

The rearrangement uses TRBV13 and TRBJ1-4, with no clear D. The CDR3 extends over 16 amino acids. The germline CDR1 and CDR2 sequences are PRHDT and FYEKMQ (reference sequence). Between the trimmed V and J ends, which lost 5 bases and 2 bases, there was a span of 15 bases. The CDR3, as DNA: TGTGCCAGCAGCGTCGTAGGTTCCGGGACTAATGAAAAACTGTTTTTT. Encoded protein: CASSVVGSGTNEKLFF. The whole variable domain, filled in from reference TRBV13 and TRBJ1-4, reads AAGVIQSPRHLIKEKRETATLKCYPIPRHDTVYWYQQGPGQDPQFLISFYEKMQSDKGSIPDRFSAQQFSDYHSELNMSSLELGDSALYFCASSVVGSGTNEKLFFGSGTQLSVL.

The chain's CDR3 is CASSRGTGGTDTQYF. In nucleotides, the CDR3 is TGTGCCAGTAGTAGGGGGACAGGGGGAACAGATACGCAGTATTTT. This rearrangement joins TRBV19 to TRBJ2-3; TRBD1 aligns across 11 bases. J lost 3 bases, V lost 4 bases, and 3 bases had no gene match. The CDR3 extends over 15 amino acids. The germline gives CDR1 LNHDA, CDR2 SQIVND (reference sequence).

The chain has TRBV6-1 and TRBJ1-3, with 9 positions matching TRBD1. Germline V gene data show CDR1 as MNHNS and CDR2 as SASEGT. After removal of 6 bases from V and 5 bases from J, the junction contained 5 bases not matched to a gene. This CDR3 region has 14 residues. Written as DNA, the CDR3 is TGTGCCAGCAGCCGGGACAGGGAAAGAAACACCATATATTTT. This translates into CASSRDRERNTIYF.

The chain couples TRBV6-5 to TRBJ1-1; weak D call: TRBD1 (5 bases). CDR1 MNHEY and CDR2 SVGAGI come from the germline V gene. V was pared by 6 bases and J by 7 bases, with 15 bases between. This CDR3 has 13 amino acids. DNA of the CDR3: TGTGCCAGCAGCATGCTGGGCAGGGTTGAAGCTTTCTTT. Translated: CASSMLGRVEAFF.

V is TRBV7-6 and J is TRBJ2-1; 7 nucleotides match TRBD2. V lost 3 bases to trimming and J lost 8 bases; unmatched junction nucleotides: 7. The CDR3 is 14 residues long. Germline loops: CDR1 SGHVS, CDR2 FNYEAQ. The CDR3 loop is CASSLGREKDEQFF. CDR3 sequence (DNA): TGTGCCAGCAGCTTGGGGCGGGAGAAGGATGAGCAGTTCTTC.